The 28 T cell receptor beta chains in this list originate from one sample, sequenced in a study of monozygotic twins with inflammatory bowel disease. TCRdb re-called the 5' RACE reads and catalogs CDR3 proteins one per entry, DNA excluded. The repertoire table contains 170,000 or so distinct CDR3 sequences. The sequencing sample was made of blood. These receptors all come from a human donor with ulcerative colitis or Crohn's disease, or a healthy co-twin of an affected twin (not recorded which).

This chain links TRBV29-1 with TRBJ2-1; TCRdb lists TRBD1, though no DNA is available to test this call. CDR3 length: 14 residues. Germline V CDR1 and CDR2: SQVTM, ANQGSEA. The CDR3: CSTRSGTVYNEQFF.

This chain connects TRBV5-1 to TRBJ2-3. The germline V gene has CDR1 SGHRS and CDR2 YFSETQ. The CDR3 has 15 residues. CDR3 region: CASSFGGSSTDTQYF.

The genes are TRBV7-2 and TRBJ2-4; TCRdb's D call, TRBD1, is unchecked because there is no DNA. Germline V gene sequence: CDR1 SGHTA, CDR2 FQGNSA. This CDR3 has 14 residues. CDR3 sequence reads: CASSQERGRNIQYF.

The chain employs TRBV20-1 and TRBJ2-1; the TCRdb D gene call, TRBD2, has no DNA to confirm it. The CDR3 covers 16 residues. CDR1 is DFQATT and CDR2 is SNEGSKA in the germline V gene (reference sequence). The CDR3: CSAEGFSGRRYNEQFF.

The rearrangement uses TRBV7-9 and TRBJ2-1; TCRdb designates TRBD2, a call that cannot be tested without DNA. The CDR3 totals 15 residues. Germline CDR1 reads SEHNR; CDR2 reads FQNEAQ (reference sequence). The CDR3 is CASSLGRTSGSPWFF.

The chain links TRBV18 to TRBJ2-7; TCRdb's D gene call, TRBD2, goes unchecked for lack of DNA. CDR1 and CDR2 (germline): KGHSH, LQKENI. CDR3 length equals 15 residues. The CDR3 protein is CASSPRTSNPYEQYF.

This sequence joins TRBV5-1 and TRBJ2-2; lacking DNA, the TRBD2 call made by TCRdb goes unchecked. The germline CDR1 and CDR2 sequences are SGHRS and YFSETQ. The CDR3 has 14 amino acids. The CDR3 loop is CASSPGLATGELFF.

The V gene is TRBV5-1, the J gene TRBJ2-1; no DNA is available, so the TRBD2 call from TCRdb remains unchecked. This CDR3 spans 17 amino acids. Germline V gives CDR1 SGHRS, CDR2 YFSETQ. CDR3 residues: CASSARTSGSRYNEQFF.

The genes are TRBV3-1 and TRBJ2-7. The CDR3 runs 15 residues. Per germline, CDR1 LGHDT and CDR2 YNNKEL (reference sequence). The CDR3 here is CASSPVYGESYEQYF.

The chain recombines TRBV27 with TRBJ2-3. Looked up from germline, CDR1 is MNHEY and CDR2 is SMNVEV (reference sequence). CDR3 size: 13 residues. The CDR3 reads CASAIVHTDTQYF.

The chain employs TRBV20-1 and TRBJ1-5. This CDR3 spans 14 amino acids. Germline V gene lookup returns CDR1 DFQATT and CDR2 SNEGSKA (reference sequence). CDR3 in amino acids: CSARVRGSTQPQHF.

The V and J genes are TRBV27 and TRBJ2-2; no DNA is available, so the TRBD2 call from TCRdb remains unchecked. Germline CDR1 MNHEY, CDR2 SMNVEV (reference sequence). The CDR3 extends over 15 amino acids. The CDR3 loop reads CASSSIRFYTGELFF.

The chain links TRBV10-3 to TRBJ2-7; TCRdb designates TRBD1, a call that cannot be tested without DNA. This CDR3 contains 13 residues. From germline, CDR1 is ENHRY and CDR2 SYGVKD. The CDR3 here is CAISLGQFYEQYF.

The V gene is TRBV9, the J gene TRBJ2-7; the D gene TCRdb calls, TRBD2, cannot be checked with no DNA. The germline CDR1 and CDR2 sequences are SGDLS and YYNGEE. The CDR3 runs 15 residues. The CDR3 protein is CASSVAFGGEYEQYF.

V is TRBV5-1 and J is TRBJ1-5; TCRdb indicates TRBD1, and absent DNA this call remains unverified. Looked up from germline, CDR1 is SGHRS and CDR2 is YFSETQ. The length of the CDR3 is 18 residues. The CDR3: CASSLFPLDTDGNQPQHF.

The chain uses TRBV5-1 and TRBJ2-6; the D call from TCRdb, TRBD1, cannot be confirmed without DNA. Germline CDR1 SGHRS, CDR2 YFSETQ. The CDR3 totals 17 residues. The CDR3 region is CASSLVGQVAGANVLTF.

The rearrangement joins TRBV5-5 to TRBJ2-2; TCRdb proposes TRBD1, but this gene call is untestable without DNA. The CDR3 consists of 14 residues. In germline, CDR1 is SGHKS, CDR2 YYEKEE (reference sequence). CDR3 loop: CASSLAGRTWELFF.

The CDR3 protein is CAWSVSRTSTATGELFF. The chain recombines TRBV30 with TRBJ2-2; TCRdb reports TRBD2, a call that lacks DNA to check it against. Germline lookup yields CDR1 GTSNPN and CDR2 SVGIG (reference sequence). There are 17 residues in the CDR3.

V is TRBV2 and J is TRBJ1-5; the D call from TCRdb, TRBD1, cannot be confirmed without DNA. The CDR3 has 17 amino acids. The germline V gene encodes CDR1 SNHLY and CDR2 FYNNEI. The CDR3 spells CASRMGRGPYSNQPQHF.

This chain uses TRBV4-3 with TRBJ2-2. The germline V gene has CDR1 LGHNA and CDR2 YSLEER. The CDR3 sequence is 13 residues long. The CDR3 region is CASSQGYPGELFF.

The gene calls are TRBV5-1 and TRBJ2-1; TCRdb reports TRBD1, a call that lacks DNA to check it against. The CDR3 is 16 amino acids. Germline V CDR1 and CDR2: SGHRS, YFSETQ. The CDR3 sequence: CASSLKPGQGFDEQFF.

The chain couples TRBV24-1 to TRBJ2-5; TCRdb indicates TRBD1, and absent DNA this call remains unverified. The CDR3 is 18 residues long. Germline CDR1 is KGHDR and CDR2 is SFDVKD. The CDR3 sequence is CATSDFEDGTGIRETQYF.

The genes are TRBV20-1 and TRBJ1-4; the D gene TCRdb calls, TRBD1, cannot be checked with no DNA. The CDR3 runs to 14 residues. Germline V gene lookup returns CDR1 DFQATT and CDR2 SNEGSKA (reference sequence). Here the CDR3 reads CSAGAGGFDEKLFF.

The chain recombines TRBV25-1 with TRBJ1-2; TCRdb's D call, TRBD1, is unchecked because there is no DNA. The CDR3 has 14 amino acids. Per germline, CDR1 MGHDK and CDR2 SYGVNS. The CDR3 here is CASSRTGGNYGYTF.

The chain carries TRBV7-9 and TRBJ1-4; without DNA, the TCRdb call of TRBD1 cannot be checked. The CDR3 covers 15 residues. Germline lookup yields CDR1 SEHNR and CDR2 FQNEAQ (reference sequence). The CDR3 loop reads CASSPRDRVNEKLFF.

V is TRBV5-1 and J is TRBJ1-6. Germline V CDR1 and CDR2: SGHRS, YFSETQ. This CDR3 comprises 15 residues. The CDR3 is CASSLAQPRGSPLHF. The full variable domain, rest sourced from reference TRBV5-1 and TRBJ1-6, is KAGVTQTPRYLIKTRGQQVTLSCSPISGHRSVSWYQQTPGQGLQFLFEYFSETQRNKGNFPGRFSGRQFSNSRSEMNVSTLELGDSALYLCASSLAQPRGSPLHFGNGTRLTVT.

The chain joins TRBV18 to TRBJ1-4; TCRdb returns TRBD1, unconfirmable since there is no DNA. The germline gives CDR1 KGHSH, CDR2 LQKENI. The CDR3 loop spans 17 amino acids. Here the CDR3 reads CASSPADRALKNEKLFF.

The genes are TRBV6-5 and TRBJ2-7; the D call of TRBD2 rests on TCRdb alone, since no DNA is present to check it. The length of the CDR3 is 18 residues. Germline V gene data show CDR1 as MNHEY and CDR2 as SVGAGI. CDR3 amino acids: CASSYGPLGGERTYEQYF.